This entry lists 23 T cell receptor beta chains sequenced from one sample in a study of metastatic and nonmetastatic thyroid tumors. TCRdb ran MiXCR on the PCR reads. The sample records tens of thousands of clones, about 4% being singletons. Before thyroid surgery, none of the patients had received any treatment. Sequenced sample: blood. These TCRs come from a female donor with papillary thyroid cancer or a benign thyroid nodule (not recorded which). Some clones in this sample may be carry-over from other donors' samples.

This clone was observed a handful of times. The DNA for the CDR3 is TGTGCCAGCAGTCGCAGGGAGGACTATGGCTACACCTTC. This gives the protein CASSRREDYGYTF. This chain uses TRBV12-3 or TRBV12-4 with TRBJ1-2, with D possibly matching TRBD1 (5 bases). The CDR3 length is 13 residues. Trimming removed 5 bases at V and 3 bases at J, with 10 bases between.

This clone was seen ten or more times. The rearrangement uses TRBV18 and TRBJ2-5, with no clear D. The CDR3 has 12 amino acids. Germline-derived CDR1 and CDR2 are KGHSH and LQKENI. The ends were cut back, 2 bases at V and 4 bases at J, with 5 bases in the middle. The CDR3 spells CASSPRPETQYF. In DNA form, the CDR3 reads TGTGCCAGCTCACCAAGGCCAGAGACCCAGTACTTC. The variable domain in full, with the rest retrieved from reference TRBV18 and TRBJ2-5, is NAGVMQNPRHLVRRRGQEARLRCSPMKGHSHVYWYRQLPEEGLKFMVYLQKENIIDESGMPKERFSAEFPKEGPSILRIQQVVRGDSAAYFCASSPRPETQYFGPGTRLLVL.

At least ten counts were recorded for this clone. CDR3 bases: TGCAGTGTAACAGGGATTAACTATGGCTACACCTTC. Translation: CSVTGINYGYTF. The chain carries TRBV20-1 and TRBJ1-2, with D tentatively TRBD1 (6 bases). The CDR3 spans 12 residues. Trimming removed 7 bases at V and 1 base at J, with 10 bases between. Looked up from germline, CDR1 is DFQATT and CDR2 is SNEGSKA (reference sequence).

Ten or more counts support this clone. The chain joins TRBV20-1 to TRBJ2-7; 12 positions match TRBD1. The CDR3 is 15 amino acids. V dropped 4 bases and J dropped 4; count of bases not matched to a gene: 8. CDR1 and CDR2 from the germline V gene are DFQATT and SNEGSKA (reference sequence). The CDR3 nucleotides are TGCAGTGCTACGCGCCGGGACAGGGGGCATTACGAGCAGTACTTC. Its translation: CSATRRDRGHYEQYF.

The V and J genes are TRBV19 and TRBJ2-5; D call uncertain. CDR3 size: 14 residues. Germline CDR1 reads LNHDA; CDR2 reads SQIVND (reference sequence). Trimming cost V 2 bases and J 5 bases, with 12 bases left between them. The CDR3 is CASSISSRSETQYF. The CDR3 region has the DNA TGTGCCAGTAGTATAAGTTCGAGGAGCGAGACCCAGTACTTC.

This clone has only a few counts. The rearrangement joins TRBV5-1 to TRBJ2-6; D remains unclear. The CDR3 has 14 residues. Germline lookup yields CDR1 SGHRS and CDR2 YFSETQ. V lost 4 bases, J lost 4 bases, and 9 bases lay in between. This chain's CDR3 is CASSPTGGANVLTF. The CDR3 DNA reads TGCGCCAGCAGCCCCACCGGAGGGGCCAACGTCCTGACTTTC. Full variable domain (remainder filled in from reference TRBV5-1 and TRBJ2-6): KAGVTQTPRYLIKTRGQQVTLSCSPISGHRSVSWYQQTPGQGLQFLFEYFSETQRNKGNFPGRFSGRQFSNSRSEMNVSTLELGDSALYLCASSPTGGANVLTFGAGSRLTVL.

This clone was observed many times. This rearrangement joins TRBV19 to TRBJ1-5, with 9 bases matching TRBD1. The CDR3 has 15 residues. Germline V CDR1 and CDR2: LNHDA, SQIVND (reference sequence). Trimming cost V 6 bases and J 0 bases; bases outside gene matches: 3. The DNA for the CDR3 is TGTGCCAGTAGCCGGACAGGGGTTAGCAATCAGCCCCAGCATTTT. Residues: CASSRTGVSNQPQHF.

This clone was detected a few times. A much larger clonotype is one base distant, so this may be a read error. The chain employs TRBV20-1 and TRBJ2-3; TRBD2 matches 9 bases. Germline loops: CDR1 DFQATT, CDR2 SNEGSKA (reference sequence). The CDR3 covers 14 residues. The V segment lost 3 bases and the J segment 7 bases; nucleotides outside the gene matches: 8. The DNA for the CDR3 is TGCAGTGCTAGGGCGGGAGGGCCAGCATATACGCAGTATTTT. This sequence encodes CSARAGGPAYTQYF.

This clone is medium-sized. This chain uses TRBV27 with TRBJ2-1; 8 bases are a match to TRBD2. The CDR3 is 15 residues long. Losses at the gene ends were 2 bases for V and 2 bases for J; bases not matched to a gene: 2. Germline loops: CDR1 MNHEY, CDR2 SMNVEV (reference sequence). The CDR3 loop reads CASSLAGGPYNEQFF. As DNA, the CDR3 is TGTGCCAGCAGTTTAGCGGGAGGCCCCTACAATGAGCAGTTCTTC.

This clone occurred many times. The chain carries TRBV5-1 and TRBJ2-1; either TRBD1 or TRBD2 may supply D (5 bases each). This CDR3 spans 17 amino acids. Looked up from germline, CDR1 is SGHRS and CDR2 is YFSETQ. The V end was cut by 3 bases, the J end by 1 base, with 17 bases between. CDR3 amino acids: CASSSGPAANSYNEQFF. CDR3 DNA sequence: TGCGCCAGCAGCTCGGGACCAGCGGCGAATTCCTACAATGAGCAGTTCTTC.

The gene calls are TRBV6-1 and TRBJ2-1; D gene uncertain. V was pared by 6 bases and J by 0 bases, with 12 bases between. Germline-derived CDR1 and CDR2 are MNHNS and SASEGT. This CDR3 is built from 15 residues. The CDR3 reads CASSLQPSSYNEQFF. DNA for the CDR3: TGTGCCAGCAGCCTTCAACCCAGCTCCTACAATGAGCAGTTCTTC.

To note about this clone: A much larger clone is a single base away; this may be a read error. The V gene is TRBV5-4, the J gene TRBJ2-2, with D maybe TRBD2 (5 bases). Germline loops: CDR1 SGHNT, CDR2 YYREEE (reference sequence). CDR3 length: 14 amino acids. The CDR3 DNA follows: TGTGCCAGCAGCTTGCCCTGTTTCGCCGGGGAGCCGTTTTTT. Protein product: CASSLPCFAGEPFF.

This clone was detected ten times or more. The chain employs TRBV7-2 and TRBJ1-1; tentative D call: TRBD1 (5 bases). The germline V and J ends were trimmed by 2 bases and 8 bases, with 18 bases remaining between them. Germline V lookup: CDR1 SGHTA, CDR2 FQGNSA. This CDR3 is built from 15 residues. The CDR3 protein is CASSLQIGSEGEAFF. The CDR3 coding sequence is TGTGCCAGCAGCTTACAGATAGGGTCGGAGGGGGAAGCTTTCTTT. Supplemented by reference TRBV7-2 and TRBJ1-1, the full variable domain reads GAGVSQSPSNKVTEKGKDVELRCDPISGHTALYWYRQSLGQGLEFLIYFQGNSAPDKSGLPSDRFSAERTGGSVSTLTIQRTQQEDSAVYLCASSLQIGSEGEAFFGQGTRLTVV.

The V gene is TRBV29-1, the J gene TRBJ1-2; D possibly corresponds to TRBD1 (5 bases). The V end lost 4 bases, the J end lost 8 bases, and 17 bases lay between the germline ends. Germline CDR1 is SQVTM and CDR2 is ANQGSEA. The length of the CDR3 is 13 residues. CDR3 nucleotide sequence: TGCAGCGTTGGGGGGGAGGTGACGGTGGGCTACACCTTC. Its translation is CSVGGEVTVGYTF.

This clone has ten or more counts. This rearrangement joins TRBV28 to TRBJ1-5; TRBD1 matches 7 bases. J lost 8 bases, V lost 8 bases, and 21 bases had no gene match. The CDR3 contains 17 residues. CDR1 and CDR2 (germline): MDHEN, SYDVKM. CDR3 sequence reads: CASSGPRTTTGAEPQHF. In DNA form, the CDR3 reads TGTGCCAGCTCTGGTCCTCGGACCACCACAGGGGCTGAGCCCCAGCATTTT.

This clone was detected only a few times. V is TRBV28 and J is TRBJ2-2; D remains ambiguous. Germline V lookup: CDR1 MDHEN, CDR2 SYDVKM. V lost 7 bases and J lost 1, with 13 bases in between. This CDR3 contains 15 residues. In nucleotides, the CDR3 is TGTGCCAGCACGCTATCGGGTGAGAACACCGGGGAGCTGTTTTTT. Protein: CASTLSGENTGELFF.

This clone was seen at least ten times. The same CDR3 can be traced to other DNA sequences in this sample. The chain links TRBV12-3 or TRBV12-4 to TRBJ2-2; 9 bases map to TRBD2. V lost 6 bases, J lost 7 bases, and 12 bases stayed unmatched. The CDR3 is 16 amino acids. CDR3 sequence (DNA): TGTGCCAGCAGCCCCGGACTAGCGATTGGAGGCGGGGAGCTGTTTTTT. Amino acids: CASSPGLAIGGGELFF.

This clone was observed a few times. This chain joins TRBV20-1 and TRBJ2-7, with a tentative D call TRBD1 (5 bases). The CDR3 runs 14 residues. Trimming removed 2 bases at V and 0 bases at J, with 11 bases between. The V gene's germline CDR1 is DFQATT and CDR2 SNEGSKA (reference sequence). DNA of the CDR3: TGCAGTGCTAGACGAGGACACTCCTCCTACGAGCAGTACTTC. Its translation is CSARRGHSSYEQYF.

The sample holds many counts of this clone. The CDR3: CASSLRGYREGYGYTF. As DNA, the CDR3 is TGTGCCAGCAGCTTGCGCGGGTACAGGGAGGGGTATGGCTACACCTTC. The chain couples TRBV7-2 to TRBJ1-2, with D perhaps TRBD1 (6 bases). From germline, CDR1 is SGHTA and CDR2 FQGNSA. Trimming took 3 bases from V and 5 from J, leaving 19 bases between them. The CDR3 has 16 residues.

This clone was seen at least ten times. This rearrangement joins TRBV10-2 to TRBJ2-3, with D maybe TRBD2 (5 bases). With 4 bases removed from V and 2 bases from J, the gap between germline ends came to 10 bases. The CDR3 has 14 residues. The germline V gene encodes CDR1 WSHSY and CDR2 SAAADI. CDR3 protein: CASSVSGNTDTQYF. For the CDR3, the DNA is TGCGCCAGCAGTGTGTCCGGGAACACAGATACGCAGTATTTT.

This clone was counted ten times or more. The chain employs TRBV5-8 and TRBJ2-7; the D call may be TRBD1 or TRBD2 (6 bases each). The CDR3 sequence is 15 residues long. Trimming took off 0 bases at V and 3 bases at J, with 13 bases between the two ends. The germline V gene encodes CDR1 SGHTS and CDR2 YDEGEE. The CDR3 DNA follows: TGTGCCAGCAGCTTGGCGGGGGACACCCGCTACGAGCAGTACTTC. Protein product: CASSLAGDTRYEQYF. Together with reference TRBV5-8 and TRBJ2-7, the CDR3 gives the full variable domain: EAGVTQSPTHLIKTRGQQATLRCSPISGHTSVYWYQQALGLGLQFLLWYDEGEERNRGNFPPRFSGRQFPNYSSELNVNALELEDSALYLCASSLAGDTRYEQYFGPGTRLTVT.

In its sample, this clone was seen a few times. J is TRBJ1-4 and V is TRBV24-1; the match to TRBD1 covers 8 bases. Germline loops: CDR1 KGHDR, CDR2 SFDVKD. This CDR3 region has 15 residues. With V trimmed by 7 bases and J by 7 bases, 10 bases remained unmatched. The CDR3 DNA follows: TGTGCCACCAGCGATCCACAGGGGGAGGGTGAAAAACTGTTTTTT. Translating gives CATSDPQGEGEKLFF.

Concerning this clone itself: Because the CDR3 is missing its conserved closing phenylalanine or tryptophan, this is likely a read error. V usage is TRBV6-1 and J usage is TRBJ1-2; D gene unclear. Germline V gene data show CDR1 as MNHNS and CDR2 as SASEGT. The CDR3 is 15 amino acids. The V end was cut by 1 base, the J end by 4 bases, with 13 bases between. The CDR3 protein is CASSEVVDTVYGYTS. DNA of the CDR3: TGTGCCAGCAGTGAAGTCGTCGACACAGTCTATGGCTACACCTCC.